Reported below is one T cell receptor beta chain. The sample belongs to a study of blood T cell repertoires in COVID-19. For the study at large: PBMCs, B-cell-depleted T cells, or T cells were the source of the cDNA or gDNA that made up the material.

Original methodology: By means of reference gene primer amplification, nucleated cell counts were estimated. The assay was immunoSEQ multiplex PCR, and TCRdb's table has in-frame clones only and misses some. V and J calls and clone size are as listed in that table; D and trimming were resolved from the DNA. The sample records about 180,000 clones, 88% being singletons. Trimming pared 0 bases from V and 6 bases from J, leaving 11 bases between. Per germline, CDR1 SEHNR and CDR2 FQNEAQ (reference sequence). The CDR3 length is 14 residues. The participants were between roughly 18 and 100 years old and came from about two dozen US areas. Assignments of participants to cohorts depended upon their own reported clinical history.

Sequenced: PBMCs or T cells enriched from blood (not recorded which). The TCR was taken from a woman between 18 and 29 years old who had recovered from COVID-19. J is TRBJ1-2 and V is TRBV7-9; D perhaps matches TRBD1 (6 bases). The CDR3 loop reads CASSLAQGRDGYTF. In DNA form, the CDR3 reads TGTGCCAGCAGCTTAGCGCAGGGGAGGGATGGCTACACCTTC.